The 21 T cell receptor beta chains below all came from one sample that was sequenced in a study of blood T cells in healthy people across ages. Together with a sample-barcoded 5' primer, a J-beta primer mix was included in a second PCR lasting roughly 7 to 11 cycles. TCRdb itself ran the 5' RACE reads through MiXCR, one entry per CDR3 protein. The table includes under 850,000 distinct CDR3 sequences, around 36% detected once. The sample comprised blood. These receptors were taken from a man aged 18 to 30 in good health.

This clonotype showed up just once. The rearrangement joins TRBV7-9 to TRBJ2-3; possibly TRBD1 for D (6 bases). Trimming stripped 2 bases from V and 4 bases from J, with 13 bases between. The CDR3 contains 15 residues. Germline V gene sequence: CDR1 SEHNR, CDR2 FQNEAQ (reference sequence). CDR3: CASSLLGRGADTQYF. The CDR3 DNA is TGTGCCAGCAGCTTACTAGGCAGGGGCGCAGATACGCAGTATTTT.

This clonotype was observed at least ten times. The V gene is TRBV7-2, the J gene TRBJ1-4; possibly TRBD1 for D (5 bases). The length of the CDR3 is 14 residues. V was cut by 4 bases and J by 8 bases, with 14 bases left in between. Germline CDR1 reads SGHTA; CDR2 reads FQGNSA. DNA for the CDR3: TGTGCCAGCAGCTCCCAAGGGGCAAACGAAAAACTGTTTTTT. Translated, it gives CASSSQGANEKLFF.

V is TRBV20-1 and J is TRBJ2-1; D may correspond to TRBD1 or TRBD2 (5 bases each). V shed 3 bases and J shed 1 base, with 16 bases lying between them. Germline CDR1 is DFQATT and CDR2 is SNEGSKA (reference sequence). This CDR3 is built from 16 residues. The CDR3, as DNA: TGCAGTGCTAGTGACGAGGGGTGGGAATCCTACAATGAGCAGTTCTTC. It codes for CSASDEGWESYNEQFF.

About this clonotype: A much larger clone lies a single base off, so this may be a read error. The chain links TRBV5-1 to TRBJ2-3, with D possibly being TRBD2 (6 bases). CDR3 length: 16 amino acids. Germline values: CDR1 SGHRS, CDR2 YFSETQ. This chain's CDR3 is CASGLGTSSSTDTQYF. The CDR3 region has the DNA TGCGCCAGCGGCTTGGGAACTAGCAGTAGCACAGATACGCAGTATTTT.

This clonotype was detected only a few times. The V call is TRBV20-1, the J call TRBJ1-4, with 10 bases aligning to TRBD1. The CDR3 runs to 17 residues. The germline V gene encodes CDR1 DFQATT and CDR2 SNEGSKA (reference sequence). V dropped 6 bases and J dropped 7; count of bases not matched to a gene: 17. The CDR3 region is CSAGILGQGDFGEKLFF. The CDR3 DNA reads TGCAGTGCCGGGATACTCGGACAGGGGGATTTCGGTGAAAAACTGTTTTTT.

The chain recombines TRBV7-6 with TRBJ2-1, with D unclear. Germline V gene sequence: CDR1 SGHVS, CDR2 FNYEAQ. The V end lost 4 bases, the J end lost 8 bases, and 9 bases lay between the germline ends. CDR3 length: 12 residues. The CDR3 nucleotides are TGTGCCAGCAGCTGGTTGAGTGATGAGCAGTTCTTC. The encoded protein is CASSWLSDEQFF.

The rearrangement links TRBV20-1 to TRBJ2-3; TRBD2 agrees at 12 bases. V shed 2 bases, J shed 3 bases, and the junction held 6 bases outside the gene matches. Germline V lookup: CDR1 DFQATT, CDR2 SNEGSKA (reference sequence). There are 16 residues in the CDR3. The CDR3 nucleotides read TGCAGTGCTAGACGGCGACTAGCGGGAGTGACAGATACGCAGTATTTT. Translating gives CSARRRLAGVTDTQYF.

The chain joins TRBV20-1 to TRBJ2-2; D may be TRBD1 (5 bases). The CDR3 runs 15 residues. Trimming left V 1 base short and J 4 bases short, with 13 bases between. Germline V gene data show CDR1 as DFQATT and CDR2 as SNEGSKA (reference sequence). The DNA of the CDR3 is TGCAGTGCTAGAGTGGGTCGCAGGGCCACCGGGGAGCTGTTTTTT. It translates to CSARVGRRATGELFF.

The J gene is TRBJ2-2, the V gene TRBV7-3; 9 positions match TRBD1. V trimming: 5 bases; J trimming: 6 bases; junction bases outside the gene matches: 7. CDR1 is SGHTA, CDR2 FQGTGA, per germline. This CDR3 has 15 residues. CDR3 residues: CASSQTGGGSGELFF. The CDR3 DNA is TGTGCCAGCAGCCAGACAGGGGGAGGTTCCGGGGAGCTGTTTTTT.

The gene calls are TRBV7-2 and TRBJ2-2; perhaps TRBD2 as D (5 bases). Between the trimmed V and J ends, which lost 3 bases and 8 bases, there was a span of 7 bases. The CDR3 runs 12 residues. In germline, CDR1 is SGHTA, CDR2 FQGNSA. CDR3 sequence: CTSSLTKGELFF. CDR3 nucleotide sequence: TGTACCAGCAGCTTGACTAAAGGGGAGCTGTTTTTT.

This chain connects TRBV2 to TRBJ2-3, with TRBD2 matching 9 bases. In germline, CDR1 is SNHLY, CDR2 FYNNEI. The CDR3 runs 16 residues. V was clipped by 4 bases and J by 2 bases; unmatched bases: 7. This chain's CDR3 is CASSGGTSTHTDTQYF. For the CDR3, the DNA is TGTGCCAGCAGTGGCGGGACTAGCACGCACACAGATACGCAGTATTTT.

Written as DNA, the CDR3 is TGCAGCGTAAACAGGGGGTGGAACACTGAAGCTTTCTTT. Translating it yields CSVNRGWNTEAFF. The genes are TRBV29-1 and TRBJ1-1; 8 nucleotides match TRBD1. In germline, CDR1 is SQVTM, CDR2 ANQGSEA. The CDR3 has 13 residues. V was pared by 6 bases and J by 1 base, with 4 bases of the junction left unmatched.

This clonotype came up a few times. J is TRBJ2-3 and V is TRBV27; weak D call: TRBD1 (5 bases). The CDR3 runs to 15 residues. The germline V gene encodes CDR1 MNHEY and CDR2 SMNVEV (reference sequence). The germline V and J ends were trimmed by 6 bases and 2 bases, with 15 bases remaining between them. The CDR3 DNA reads TGTGCCAGCAGACAAATACTACAGGACACAGATACGCAGTATTTT. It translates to CASRQILQDTDTQYF.

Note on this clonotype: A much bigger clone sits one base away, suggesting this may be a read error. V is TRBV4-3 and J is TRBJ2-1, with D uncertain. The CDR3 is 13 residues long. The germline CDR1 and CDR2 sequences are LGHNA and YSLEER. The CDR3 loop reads CASCQTFNNEQFF. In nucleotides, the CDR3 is TGCGCCAGCTGCCAAACATTCAACAATGAGCAGTTCTTC.

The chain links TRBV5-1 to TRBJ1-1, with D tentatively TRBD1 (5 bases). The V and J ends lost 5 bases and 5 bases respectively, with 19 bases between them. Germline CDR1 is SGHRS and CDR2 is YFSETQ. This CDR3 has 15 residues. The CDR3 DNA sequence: TGCGCCAGCAGTTGGACGACCACGGGGGGGACTGAAGCTTTCTTT. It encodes CASSWTTTGGTEAFF. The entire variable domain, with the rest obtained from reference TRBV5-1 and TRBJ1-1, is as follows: KAGVTQTPRYLIKTRGQQVTLSCSPISGHRSVSWYQQTPGQGLQFLFEYFSETQRNKGNFPGRFSGRQFSNSRSEMNVSTLELGDSALYLCASSWTTTGGTEAFFGQGTRLTVV.

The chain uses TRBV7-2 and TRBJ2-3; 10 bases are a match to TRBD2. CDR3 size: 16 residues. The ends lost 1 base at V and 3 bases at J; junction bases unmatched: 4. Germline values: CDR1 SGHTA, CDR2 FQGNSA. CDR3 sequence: CASSLVGTSDTDTQYF. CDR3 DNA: TGTGCCAGCAGCTTAGTCGGGACTAGCGATACAGATACGCAGTATTTT.

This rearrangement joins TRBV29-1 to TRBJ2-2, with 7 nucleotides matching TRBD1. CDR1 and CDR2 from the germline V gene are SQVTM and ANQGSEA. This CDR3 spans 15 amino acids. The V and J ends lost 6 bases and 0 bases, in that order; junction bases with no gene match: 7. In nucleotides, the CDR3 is TGCAGCGTCGACCGGGGACAGACGAACACCGGGGAGCTGTTTTTT. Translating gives CSVDRGQTNTGELFF.

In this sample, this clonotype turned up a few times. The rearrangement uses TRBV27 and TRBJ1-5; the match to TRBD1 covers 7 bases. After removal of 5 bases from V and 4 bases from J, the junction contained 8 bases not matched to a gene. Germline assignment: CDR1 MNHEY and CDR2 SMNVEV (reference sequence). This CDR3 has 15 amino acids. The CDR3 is CASSGLQGRNQPQHF. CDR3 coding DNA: TGTGCCAGCAGTGGCTTACAGGGGAGAAATCAGCCCCAGCATTTT.

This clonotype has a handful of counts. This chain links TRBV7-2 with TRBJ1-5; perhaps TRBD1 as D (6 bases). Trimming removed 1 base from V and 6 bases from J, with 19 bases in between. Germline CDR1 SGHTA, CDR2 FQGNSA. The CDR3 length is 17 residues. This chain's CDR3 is CASSLVPDSRGGQPQHF. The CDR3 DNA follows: TGTGCCAGCAGCTTAGTTCCGGACTCCAGAGGGGGTCAGCCCCAGCATTTT.

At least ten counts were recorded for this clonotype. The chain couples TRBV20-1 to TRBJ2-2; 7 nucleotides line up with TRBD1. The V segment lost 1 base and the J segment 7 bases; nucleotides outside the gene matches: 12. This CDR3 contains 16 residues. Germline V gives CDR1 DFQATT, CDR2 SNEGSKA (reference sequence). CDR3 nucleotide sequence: TGCAGTGCTAGAGGATCTTGGACAGGCGCGGGCGGGGAGCTGTTTTTT. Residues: CSARGSWTGAGGELFF.

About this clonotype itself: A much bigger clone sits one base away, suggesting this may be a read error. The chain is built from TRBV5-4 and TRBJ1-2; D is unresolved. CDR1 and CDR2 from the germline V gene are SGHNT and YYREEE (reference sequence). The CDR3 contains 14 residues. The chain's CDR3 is CASSPKTPGYGHTF. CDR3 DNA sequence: TGTGCCAGCAGCCCAAAGACACCTGGCTATGGCCACACCTTC.